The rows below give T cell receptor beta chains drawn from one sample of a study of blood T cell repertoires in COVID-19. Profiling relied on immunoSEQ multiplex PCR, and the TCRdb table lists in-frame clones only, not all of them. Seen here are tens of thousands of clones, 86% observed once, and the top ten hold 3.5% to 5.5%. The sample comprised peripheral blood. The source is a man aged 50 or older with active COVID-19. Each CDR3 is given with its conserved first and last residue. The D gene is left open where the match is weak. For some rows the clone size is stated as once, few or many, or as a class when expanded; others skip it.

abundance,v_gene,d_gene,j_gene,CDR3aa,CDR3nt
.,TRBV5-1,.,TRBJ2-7,CASSSVGVSREQYF,TGCGCCAGCAGCTCAGTCGGGGTCTCGCGGGAGCAGTACTTC
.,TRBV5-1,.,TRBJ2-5,CASSLVARETQYF,TGCGCCAGCAGCTTGGTCGCGAGAGAGACCCAGTACTTC
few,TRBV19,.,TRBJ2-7,CASSGSKRPSEQYF,TGTGCCAGTAGTGGGTCGAAGCGCCCGTCCGAGCAGTACTTC
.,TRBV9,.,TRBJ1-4,CASSGQREEEKLFF,TGTGCCAGCAGCGGCCAGAGGGAGGAAGAAAAACTGTTTTTT
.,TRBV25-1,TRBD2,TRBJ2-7,CARPGLATRPTYEQYF,TGTGCCAGACCGGGACTAGCGACACGACCTACCTACGAGCAGTACTTC
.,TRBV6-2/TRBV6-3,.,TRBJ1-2,CASSYRQGGVYGYTF,TGTGCCAGCAGTTACCGGCAGGGTGGGGTCTATGGCTACACCTTC
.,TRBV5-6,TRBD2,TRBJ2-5,CASSEMGGIGTQYF,TGTGCCAGCAGCGAAATGGGGGGGATCGGGACCCAGTACTTC
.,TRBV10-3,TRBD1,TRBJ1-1,CAISEQGKAFF,TGTGCCATCAGTGAACAGGGGAAAGCTTTCTTT
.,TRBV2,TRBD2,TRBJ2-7,CASSAGGGWYEQYF,TGTGCCAGCAGTGCTGGCGGGGGGTGGTACGAGCAGTACTTC
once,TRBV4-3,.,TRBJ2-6,CASSPGGTGANVLTF,TGCGCCAGCAGCCCCGGAGGCACTGGGGCCAACGTCCTGACTTTC
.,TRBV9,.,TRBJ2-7,CASSVAWVEDEQYF,TGTGCCAGCAGCGTAGCCTGGGTTGAGGACGAGCAGTACTTC
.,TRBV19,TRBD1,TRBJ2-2,CASSMSGTVTGELFF,TGTGCCAGTAGCATGTCTGGGACAGTCACCGGGGAGCTGTTTTTT
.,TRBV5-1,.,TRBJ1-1,CASSGTGMNTEAFF,TGCGCCAGCAGCGGTACAGGGATGAACACTGAAGCTTTCTTT
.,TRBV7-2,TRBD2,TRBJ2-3,CASSSSGTHSTDTQYF,TGTGCCAGCAGCTCTAGCGGGACTCATAGCACAGATACGCAGTATTTT
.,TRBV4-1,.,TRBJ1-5,CASSQDNGIAQPQHF,TGCGCCAGCAGCCAAGATAATGGTATCGCGCAGCCCCAGCATTTT
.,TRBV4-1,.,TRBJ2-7,CASSQETPTRPGEQYF,TGCGCCAGCAGCCAGGAAACCCCTACTAGGCCTGGCGAGCAGTACTTC
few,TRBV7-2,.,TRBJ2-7,CASRLQGSTSSYEQYF,TGTGCCAGCAGGTTACAGGGCTCTACAAGCTCCTACGAGCAGTACTTC
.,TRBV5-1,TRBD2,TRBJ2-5,CASSFSGGAETQYF,TGCGCCAGCAGCTTTAGCGGGGGCGCAGAGACCCAGTACTTC
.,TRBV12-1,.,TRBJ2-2,CASSFKSERWLAGTGELFF,TGTGCCAGCAGCTTTAAGTCCGAAAGGTGGCTAGCGGGAACCGGGGAGCTGTTTTTT
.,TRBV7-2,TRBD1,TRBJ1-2,CASSPRQGASWGYTF,TGTGCCAGCAGCCCCCGACAGGGGGCGTCTTGGGGCTACACCTTC
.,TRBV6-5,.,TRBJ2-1,CASSYGQNNEQFF,TGTGCCAGCAGTTACGGTCAGAACAATGAGCAGTTCTTC
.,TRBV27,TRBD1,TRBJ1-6,CASRTGTGRSPLHF,TGTGCCAGTCGCACCGGGACAGGGAGATCACCCCTCCACTTT
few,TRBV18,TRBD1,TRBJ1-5,CASSLTGTGPQPQHF,TGTGCCAGCTCATTAACCGGGACAGGACCTCAGCCCCAGCATTTT
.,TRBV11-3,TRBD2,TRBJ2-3,CASSLGLAPSTDTQYF,TGTGCCAGCAGCTTAGGACTAGCCCCTAGCACAGATACGCAGTATTTT
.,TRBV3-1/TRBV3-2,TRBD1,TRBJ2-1,CASSLFKGQYDNEQFF,TGTGCCAGCAGCCTCTTTAAGGGACAGTACGACAATGAGCAGTTCTTC
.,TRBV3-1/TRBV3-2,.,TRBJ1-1,CASSRKTGNTEAFF,TGTGCCAGCAGCCGTAAGACAGGGAACACTGAAGCTTTCTTT
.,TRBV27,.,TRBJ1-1,CASSFNRVGTEAFF,TGTGCCAGCAGTTTTAACAGGGTTGGCACTGAAGCTTTCTTT
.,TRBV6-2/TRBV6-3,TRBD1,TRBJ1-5,CASSRDRVDGNQPQHF,TGTGCCAGCAGTAGAGACAGGGTCGATGGCAATCAGCCCCAGCATTTT
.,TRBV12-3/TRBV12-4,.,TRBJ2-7,CASNVGAGHEQYF,TGTGCCAGCAATGTGGGCGCAGGCCACGAGCAGTACTTC
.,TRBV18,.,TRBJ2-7,CASSLSGQWEQYF,TGTGCCAGCTCACTGTCTGGACAGTGGGAGCAGTACTTC
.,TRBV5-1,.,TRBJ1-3,CASSLSGYGNTIYF,TGCGCCAGCAGCTTGTCCGGGTACGGAAACACCATATATTTT
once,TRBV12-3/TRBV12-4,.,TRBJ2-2,CASSDTNTGELFF,TGTGCCAGCAGTGACACGAACACCGGGGAGCTGTTTTTT
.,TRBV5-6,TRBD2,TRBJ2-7,CASSLGTSGIEQYF,TGTGCCAGCAGCTTGGGGACTAGCGGGATCGAGCAGTACTTC
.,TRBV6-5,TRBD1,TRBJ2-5,CASRNRRRGQETQYF,TGTGCCAGCAGGAACCGACGCAGGGGGCAAGAGACCCAGTACTTC
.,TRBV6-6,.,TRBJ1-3,CASSGTGHSGNTIYF,TGTGCCAGCAGTGGAACCGGACACTCTGGAAACACCATATATTTT
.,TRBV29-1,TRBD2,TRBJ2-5,CSVEDPGLAGGPETQYF,TGCAGCGTTGAAGATCCGGGACTAGCGGGGGGGCCGGAGACCCAGTACTTC
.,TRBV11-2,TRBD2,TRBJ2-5,CASSLDERSGGVETQYF,TGTGCCAGCAGCTTAGATGAAAGAAGCGGGGGGGTGGAGACCCAGTACTTC
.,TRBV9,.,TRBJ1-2,CASSVASDFYGYTF,TGTGCCAGCAGCGTAGCGTCAGACTTCTATGGCTACACCTTC
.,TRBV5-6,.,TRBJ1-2,CASSPATTGWPYGYTF,TGTGCCAGCAGCCCGGCCACGACAGGATGGCCTTATGGCTACACCTTC
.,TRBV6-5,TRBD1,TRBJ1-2,CASSSTDRGGGYTF,TGTGCCAGCAGTTCTACGGACAGGGGAGGTGGCTACACCTTC
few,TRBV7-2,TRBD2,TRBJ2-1,CASSLAGGQMGAYNEQFF,TGTGCCAGCAGCTTAGCGGGAGGGCAGATGGGAGCCTACAATGAGCAGTTCTTC
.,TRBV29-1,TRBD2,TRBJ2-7,CSVGGTRRNYEQYF,TGCAGCGTTGGTGGGACTAGGAGGAACTACGAGCAGTACTTC
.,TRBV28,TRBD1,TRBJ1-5,CASSAKTGQGSNQPQHF,TGTGCCAGCAGTGCCAAAACGGGACAGGGTAGCAATCAGCCCCAGCATTTT
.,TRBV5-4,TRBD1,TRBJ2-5,CASSPEIGGQETQYF,TGTGCCAGCAGTCCCGAAATTGGGGGACAGGAGACCCAGTACTTC
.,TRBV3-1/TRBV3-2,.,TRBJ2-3,CASSQGLSGSTDTQYF,TGTGCCAGCAGCCAAGGACTCAGCGGGAGCACAGATACGCAGTATTTT
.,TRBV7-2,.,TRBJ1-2,CASSTSMGGDNGYTF,TGTGCCAGCAGCACCTCAATGGGGGGGGACAATGGCTACACCTTC
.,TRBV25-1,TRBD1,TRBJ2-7,CASSASRQGDEQYF,TGTGCCAGCAGTGCTAGCCGACAGGGCGACGAGCAGTACTTC
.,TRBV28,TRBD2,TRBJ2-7,CASRPGTSVPQQYF,TGTGCCAGCAGGCCCGGGACTAGCGTACCCCAGCAGTACTTC
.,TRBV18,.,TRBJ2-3,CASSTTSGTTRTDTQYF,TGTGCCAGCTCAACAACTTCCGGGACAACCCGCACAGATACGCAGTATTTT
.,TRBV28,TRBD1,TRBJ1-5,CASRFARTGGSDQPQHF,TGTGCCAGCAGATTTGCACGGACAGGCGGGTCGGATCAGCCCCAGCATTTT
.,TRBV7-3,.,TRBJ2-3,CASSPAAGWTDTQYF,TGTGCCAGCAGCCCAGCCGCAGGGTGGACAGATACGCAGTATTTT
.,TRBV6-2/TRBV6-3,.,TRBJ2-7,CASSYRRGRYEQYF,TGTGCCAGCAGTTACCGGCGGGGGCGCTACGAGCAGTACTTC
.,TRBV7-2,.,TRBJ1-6,CASSLRFEGDNSPLHF,TGTGCCAGCAGCTTACGGTTTGAGGGAGATAATTCACCCCTCCACTTT
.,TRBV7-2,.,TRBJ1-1,CASSLRGRNTEAFF,TGTGCCAGCAGCTTAAGGGGGAGGAACACTGAAGCTTTCTTT
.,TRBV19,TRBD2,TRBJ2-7,CASSIIGLAGYEQYF,TGTGCCAGTAGTATTATAGGACTAGCGGGGTACGAGCAGTACTTC
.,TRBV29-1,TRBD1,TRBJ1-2,CSAGQGEGYGYTF,TGCAGCGCCGGACAGGGCGAGGGCTATGGCTACACCTTC
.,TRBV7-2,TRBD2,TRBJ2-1,CASSDLGLGAYNEQFF,TGTGCCAGCAGCGACTTAGGACTAGGCGCGTACAATGAGCAGTTCTTC
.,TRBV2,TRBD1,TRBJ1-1,CASSEGTGRTEAFF,TGTGCCAGCAGTGAAGGGACAGGCAGAACCGAAGCTTTCTTT
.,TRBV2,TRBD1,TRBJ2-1,CASSWTGTIGTESEQFF,TGTGCCAGCAGCTGGACAGGGACCATCGGTACTGAGAGTGAGCAGTTCTTC